Below, 10 T cell receptor beta chains from the same sample are listed, as sequenced in a study of T cell responses to AZD1222 COVID-19 vaccine. Method: immunoSEQ multiplex PCR; TCRdb's copy keeps in-frame clones and lacks some. Here the sample spans about 190,000 clones, roughly 91% being singletons. This specimen consisted of peripheral blood, obtained on day 0 of AZD1222 vaccination. These receptor sequences come from an adult in good health.

The rearrangement joins TRBV5-5 to TRBJ1-2; no definite D call. Trimming removed 2 bases from V and 3 bases from J, with 17 bases in between. The CDR3 totals 16 residues. The V gene's germline CDR1 is SGHKS and CDR2 YYEKEE (reference sequence). Here the CDR3 reads CASSFSLVGLDYGYTF. The CDR3 DNA is TGTGCCAGCAGCTTCAGTTTGGTCGGGTTAGACTATGGCTACACCTTC.

The chain joins TRBV12-3 or TRBV12-4 to TRBJ2-3, with no clear D. This CDR3 contains 13 residues. Trimming shortened V by 4 bases and J by 2 bases, and 7 bases separated the two germline ends. The CDR3 DNA is TGTGCCAGCAGTTACAGTGACACAGATACGCAGTATTTT. It specifies CASSYSDTDTQYF.

The CDR3 sequence is CASSLSTGTDGYTF. The CDR3 DNA follows: TGTGCCAGCAGCTTAAGCACCGGGACGGATGGCTACACCTTC. The chain joins TRBV9 to TRBJ1-2, with D perhaps matching TRBD1 (5 bases). Germline assignment: CDR1 SGDLS and CDR2 YYNGEE. The CDR3 runs 14 residues. Trimming cost V 4 bases and J 6 bases, with 16 bases left between them.

The V gene is TRBV21-1, the J gene TRBJ1-2. TRBV21-1 is an annotated pseudogene. This CDR3 has 15 amino acids. CDR3 nucleotide sequence: TGTGCCAGCAGCAAAACGGAGGGTTATAGCTATGGCTACACCTTC. This translates into CASSKTEGYSYGYTF.

This clone showed up just once. This rearrangement joins TRBV10-2 to TRBJ2-7; 9 positions match TRBD1. CDR1 and CDR2 (germline): WSHSY, SAAADI. The CDR3 runs to 14 residues. After removal of 2 bases from V and 4 bases from J, the junction contained 3 bases not matched to a gene. CDR3 residues: CASSETGGGYEQYF. DNA for the CDR3: TGCGCCAGCAGTGAGACAGGGGGCGGATACGAGCAGTACTTC.

This chain connects TRBV2 to TRBJ1-1; 7 bases match TRBD1. V was clipped by 8 bases and J by 4 bases; unmatched bases: 10. Germline CDR1 reads SNHLY; CDR2 reads FYNNEI. The CDR3 runs 14 residues. This CDR3 reads CASPRPAGGTEAFF. In nucleotides, the CDR3 is TGTGCCAGCCCCCGCCCGGCAGGGGGCACTGAAGCTTTCTTT. The complete variable domain, with remaining parts taken from reference TRBV2 and TRBJ1-1, reads EPEVTQTPSHQVTQMGQEVILRCVPISNHLYFYWYRQILGQKVEFLVSFYNNEISEKSEIFDDQFSVERPDGSNFTLKIRSTKLEDSAMYFCASPRPAGGTEAFFGQGTRLTVV.

This clone was seen more than once but under ten times. This CDR3 is also generated by other DNA sequences in the sample. This chain links TRBV9 with TRBJ2-5; 7 nucleotides align to TRBD1. V lost 0 bases, J lost 4 bases, and 0 bases stayed unmatched. The CDR3 length is 13 residues. Germline CDR1 is SGDLS and CDR2 is YYNGEE. The CDR3 DNA reads TGTGCCAGCAGCGTAGCAGGGGGAGAGACCCAGTACTTC. As protein: CASSVAGGETQYF.

This clone is a singleton in its sample. The chain has TRBV7-8 and TRBJ1-1; TRBD1 matches at 7 bases. Germline lookup yields CDR1 SGHVS and CDR2 FQNEAQ. This CDR3 has 16 residues. J was trimmed by 1 base and V by 0 bases; bases with no gene match: 5. CDR3 sequence reads: CASSLATGTANTEAFF. The CDR3 bases are TGTGCCAGCAGCTTAGCGACCGGGACAGCGAACACTGAAGCTTTCTTT.

The V gene is TRBV4-1, the J gene TRBJ1-4; D is unclear. Between the trimmed V and J ends, which lost 0 bases and 8 bases, there was a span of 16 bases. This CDR3 region has 16 residues. Germline lookup yields CDR1 MGHRA and CDR2 YSYEKL. CDR3 residues: CASSQDRAPGVEKLFF. CDR3 nucleotide sequence: TGCGCCAGCAGCCAAGATAGGGCCCCGGGAGTAGAAAAACTGTTTTTT.

The rearrangement links TRBV27 to TRBJ1-6; 11 nucleotides match TRBD1. V was clipped by 5 bases and J by 9 bases; unmatched bases: 12. There are 17 residues in the CDR3. Germline values: CDR1 MNHEY, CDR2 SMNVEV (reference sequence). CDR3 sequence (DNA): TGTGCCAGCAGTGCCGGGGTCGGGGGACAGGGGGTTTCACCCCTCCACTTT. This codes for CASSAGVGGQGVSPLHF.